Below, one T cell receptor (beta chain) is given with its context. The antigen remains undetermined. The sample is drawn from a study of human T cells and chemical hapten exposure. Overall study: Among samples, TCR yields varied mainly because of small differences in pooled library volume.

As the library was built, unique molecular identifiers were attached to individual cDNA molecules. TCRdb re-called the RACE reads through MiXCR, storing one row per CDR3 protein. The sample holds 35,000 to 40,000 distinct CDR3 sequences, about 10% seen once. CDR1 is LGHNA, CDR2 YNFKEQ, per germline. The germline V and J ends were trimmed by 4 bases and 5 bases, with 13 bases remaining between them. The CDR3 covers 14 residues. Time point indicated: pre-sensitization, week 0. The treatment was: therapeutic diphenylcyclopropenone sensitization with weekly scalp DPC. Unfractionated whole blood was the source of the extracted total RNA. Overall study results and limits: Patch test scores rose with PT1 expanded TCR counts, a positive correlation.

Sequenced material: whole blood, taken in connection with sensitization to the hapten diphenylcyclopropenone (DPC). The rearrangement joins TRBV4-2 to TRBJ2-3; D ambiguous. This TCR was recovered from a man aged 30-40 years with alopecia areata. Some clones in this sample may be carry-over from other donors' samples. For the CDR3, the DNA is TGTGCCAGCAGCCCCCGACTGGAGCAAGATACGCAGTATTTT. Protein product: CASSPRLEQDTQYF.